This T cell receptor beta chain was documented in a study of T cell responses to AZD1222 COVID-19 vaccine (dated by TCRdb to about 2021). About the full investigation: AZD1222 recipients given second doses at about 4 weeks or at about 12 weeks were pooled, since spike-specific TCR depth and breadth were not found to differ between the two schedules. A total of over 230 trial participants underwent TCR sequencing, of whom 200 to 220 had received two doses of AZD1222 and about 25 had received two doses of the MenACWY control vaccine. Trial participants were enrolled by age into subgroups of 18-55, 56-69 and 70-plus years, and roughly 150, 30 and 60 TCR-sequenced participants, respectively, were included in these subgroups.

Per the publication, the time point label means: baseline before first vaccination. Samples from vaccinated people were obtained from the UK trials COV001 and COV002, which included a single-blind randomized controlled phase 2/3 trial of AZD1222 (ChAdOx1 nCoV-19) in healthy adults. For TCRbeta chain sequencing, PBMC samples were collected from trial participants at day 0 and at day 28 after the second dose. With respect to this clone: This clone's antigen is unknown. Per-nucleotide qualities are absent, and no much larger clonotype sits a single base away.

The CDR3 spans 17 residues, from the cysteine through the phenylalanine. CDR3 DNA only is kept here, 51 bases in frame from base 1. V and J are trimmed by 0 bases and 3 bases, and the gene matches miss 4 bases of the junction. CDR1 and CDR2 (SEHNR, FQNEAQ) derive from the germline V gene (reference sequence). The CDR3 regions of human TCRbeta chains were analyzed by immunosequencing. Per the authors' processing: TCRs in the repertoires were compared against a reference library of SARS-CoV-2-specific TCRs that had been generated with the MIRA antigen-specificity platform. Breadth was defined as the fraction of unique TCRs that were SARS-CoV-2-associated. Depth was defined as the fraction of total T cells that were SARS-CoV-2-associated. Each spike-specific TCR was assigned to its reactive spike region and to a CD4 or CD8 class using the MIRA data. Log10-transformed breadth and depth values were compared by one-way ANOVA with Sidak's multiple comparisons tests. Here the immuneACCESS table is served through TCRdb, limited to in-frame sequences with V and J called. Missing clones are a known gap in these copies; in checked studies unresolved V genes cover under half, and the rest lacks a known reason. The D gene and trimming were derived from the DNA, and the V and J assignments and clone size from that table. The table for this sample lists about 140,000 clones; 80% to 95% of them were counted only once. The ten largest clones capture roughly 3.1% of the sample.

The investigation overall reported the following: After two AZD1222 doses, spike-specific TCR breadth and depth were significantly higher than at day 0 and than in MenACWY recipients. In the small 56-69-year group, the increase in depth fell short of significance, most likely because of low power. Conclusions about previously exposed vaccinees were limited because only a handful of AZD1222 recipients were SARS-CoV-2 seropositive at baseline. The whole spike protein was spanned by vaccine-associated CD4 TCRs, and dominant responses were seen in regions 160-218 and 743-854. Participants were mostly white British, with more females than males. The authors suggested clonal diversity may have been underestimated. No day 14 peak-response samples were available, so repertoires were characterized only after the peak T cell response. Epitopes outside the regions mutated in the B.1.351 and B.1.1.7 variants were reportedly recognized by nearly half of the unique spike-specific TCRs.

The TCR comes from an adult in good health. The rearrangement joined TRBV7-9 to TRBJ2-6, with 8 bases in between that match TRBD1. The sequencing used peripheral blood, collected on day 0 of AZD1222 vaccination. The CDR3 protein: CASSLAAGGYGANVLTF. The DNA sequence is TGTGCCAGCAGCTTAGCGGCAGGGGGCTATGGGGCCAACGTCCTGACTTTC.